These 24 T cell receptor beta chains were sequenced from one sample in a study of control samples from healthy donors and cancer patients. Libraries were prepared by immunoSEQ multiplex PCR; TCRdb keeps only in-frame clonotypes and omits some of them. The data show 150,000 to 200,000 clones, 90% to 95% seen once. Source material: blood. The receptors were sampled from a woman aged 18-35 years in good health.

CDR3 region: CASSFTGRETQYF. CDR3 in DNA: TGTGCCAGCAGTTTTACAGGGCGAGAGACCCAGTACTTC. The V call is TRBV28, the J call TRBJ2-5, with D perhaps matching TRBD1 (6 bases). V lost 3 bases and J lost 4, with 9 bases in between. This CDR3 region has 13 residues. The germline gives CDR1 MDHEN, CDR2 SYDVKM.

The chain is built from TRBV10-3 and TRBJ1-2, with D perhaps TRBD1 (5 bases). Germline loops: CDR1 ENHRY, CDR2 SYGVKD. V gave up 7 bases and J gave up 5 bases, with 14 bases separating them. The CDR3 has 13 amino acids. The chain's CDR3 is CAITKGQGYGYTF. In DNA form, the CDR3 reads TGTGCCATCACCAAGGGGCAAGGATATGGCTACACCTTC.

The CDR3 region has the DNA TGCGCCAGCAGCCCGGGGAGGACAGGGTGGAACACAGATACGCAGTATTTT. It is translated as CASSPGRTGWNTDTQYF. V and J are TRBV5-1 and TRBJ2-3; 8 nucleotides align to TRBD1. With V trimmed by 4 bases and J by 2 bases, 12 bases remained unmatched. This CDR3 is built from 17 residues. CDR1 is SGHRS and CDR2 is YFSETQ in the germline V gene.

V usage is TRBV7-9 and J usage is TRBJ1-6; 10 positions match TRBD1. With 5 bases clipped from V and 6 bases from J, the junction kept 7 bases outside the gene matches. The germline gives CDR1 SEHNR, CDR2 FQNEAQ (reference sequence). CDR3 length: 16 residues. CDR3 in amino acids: CASSVTGTGVNSPLHF. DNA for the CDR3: TGTGCCAGCAGCGTTACCGGGACAGGGGTTAATTCACCCCTCCACTTT.

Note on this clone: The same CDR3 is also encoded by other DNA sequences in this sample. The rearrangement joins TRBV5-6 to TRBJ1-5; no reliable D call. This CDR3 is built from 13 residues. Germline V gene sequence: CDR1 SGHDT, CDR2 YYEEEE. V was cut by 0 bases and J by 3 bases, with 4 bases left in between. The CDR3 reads CASSLGFNQPQHF. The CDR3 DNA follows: TGTGCCAGCAGCTTGGGGTTCAATCAGCCCCAGCATTTT.

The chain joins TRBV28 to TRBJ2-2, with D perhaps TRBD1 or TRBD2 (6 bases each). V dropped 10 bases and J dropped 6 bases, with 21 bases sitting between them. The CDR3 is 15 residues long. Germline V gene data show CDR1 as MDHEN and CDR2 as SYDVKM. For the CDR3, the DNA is TGTGCCACTCGCCCGGAGGGGGAGAAGGCCGGGGAGCTGTTTTTT. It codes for CATRPEGEKAGELFF.

For the CDR3, the DNA is TGTGCCACCAGCACTGGGACAGGCCTCTACGAGCAGTACTTC. Translation: CATSTGTGLYEQYF. This sequence joins TRBV15 and TRBJ2-7, with 8 bases aligning to TRBD1. The junction had 5 bases not matched to a gene; V was cut back by 4 bases and J by 3 bases. This CDR3 contains 14 residues. CDR1 is LNHNV, CDR2 YYDKDF, per germline (reference sequence).

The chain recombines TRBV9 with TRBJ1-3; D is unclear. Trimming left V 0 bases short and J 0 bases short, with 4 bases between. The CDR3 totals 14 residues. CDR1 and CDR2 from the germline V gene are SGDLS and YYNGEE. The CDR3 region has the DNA TGTGCCAGCAGCGTAGGTAGCTCTGGAAACACCATATATTTT. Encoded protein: CASSVGSSGNTIYF.

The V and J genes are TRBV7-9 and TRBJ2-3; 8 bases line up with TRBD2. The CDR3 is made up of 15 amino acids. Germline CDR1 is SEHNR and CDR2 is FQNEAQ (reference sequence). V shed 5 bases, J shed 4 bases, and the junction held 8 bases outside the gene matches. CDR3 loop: CASSQPGGQADTQYF. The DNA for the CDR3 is TGTGCCAGCAGCCAGCCGGGGGGGCAGGCAGATACGCAGTATTTT.

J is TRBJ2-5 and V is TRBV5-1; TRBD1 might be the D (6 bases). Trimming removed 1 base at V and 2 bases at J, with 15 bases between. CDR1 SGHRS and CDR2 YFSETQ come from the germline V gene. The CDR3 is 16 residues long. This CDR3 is CASSLQGTHTQETQYF. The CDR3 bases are TGCGCCAGCAGCTTGCAAGGGACACACACGCAAGAGACCCAGTACTTC.

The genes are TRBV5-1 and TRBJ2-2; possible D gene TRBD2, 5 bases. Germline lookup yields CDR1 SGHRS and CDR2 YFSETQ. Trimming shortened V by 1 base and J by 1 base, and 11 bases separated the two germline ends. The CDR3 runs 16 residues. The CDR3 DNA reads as TGCGCCAGCAGCTTGAGATCCGGACTGAACACCGGGGAGCTGTTTTTT. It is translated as CASSLRSGLNTGELFF.

This chain's CDR3 is CASSYLNGGLDEQFF. DNA for the CDR3: TGTGCCAGCAGTTATCTCAACGGGGGGCTAGATGAGCAGTTCTTC. The chain recombines TRBV7-2 with TRBJ2-1; weak D call: TRBD2 (7 bases). V was cut by 6 bases and J by 8 bases, with 20 bases left in between. Germline values: CDR1 SGHTA, CDR2 FQGNSA. This CDR3 region has 15 residues.

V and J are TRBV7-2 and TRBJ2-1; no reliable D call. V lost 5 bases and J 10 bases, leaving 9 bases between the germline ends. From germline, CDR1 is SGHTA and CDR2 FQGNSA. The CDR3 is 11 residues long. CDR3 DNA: TGTGCCAGCAGCCCCCCCGGAGAGCAGTTCTTC. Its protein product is CASSPPGEQFF. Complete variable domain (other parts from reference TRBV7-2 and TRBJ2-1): GAGVSQSPSNKVTEKGKDVELRCDPISGHTALYWYRQSLGQGLEFLIYFQGNSAPDKSGLPSDRFSAERTGGSVSTLTIQRTQQEDSAVYLCASSPPGEQFFGPGTRLTVL.

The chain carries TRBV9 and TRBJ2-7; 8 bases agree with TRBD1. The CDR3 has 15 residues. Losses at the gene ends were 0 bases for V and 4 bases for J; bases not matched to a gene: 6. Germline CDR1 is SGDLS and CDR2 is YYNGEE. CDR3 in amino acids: CASSVGQGIGYEQYF. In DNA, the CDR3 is TGTGCCAGCAGCGTAGGACAGGGGATCGGTTACGAGCAGTACTTC. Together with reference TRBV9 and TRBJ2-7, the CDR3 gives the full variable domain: DSGVTQTPKHLITATGQRVTLRCSPRSGDLSVYWYQQSLDQGLQFLIQYYNGEERAKGNILERFSAQQFPDLHSELNLSSLELGDSALYFCASSVGQGIGYEQYFGPGTRLTVT.

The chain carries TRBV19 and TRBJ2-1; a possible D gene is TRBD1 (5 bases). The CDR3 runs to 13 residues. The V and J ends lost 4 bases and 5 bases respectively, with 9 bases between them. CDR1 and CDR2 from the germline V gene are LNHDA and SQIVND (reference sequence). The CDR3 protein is CASSTDRNNEQFF. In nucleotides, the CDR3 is TGTGCCAGTAGTACAGACAGAAACAATGAGCAGTTCTTC.

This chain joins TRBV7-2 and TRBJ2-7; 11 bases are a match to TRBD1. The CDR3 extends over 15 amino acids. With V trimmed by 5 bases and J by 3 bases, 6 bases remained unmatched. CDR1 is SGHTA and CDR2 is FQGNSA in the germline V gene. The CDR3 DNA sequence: TGTGCCAGCAGCATAGACGGGACAGGGGGCTACGAGCAGTACTTC. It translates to CASSIDGTGGYEQYF.

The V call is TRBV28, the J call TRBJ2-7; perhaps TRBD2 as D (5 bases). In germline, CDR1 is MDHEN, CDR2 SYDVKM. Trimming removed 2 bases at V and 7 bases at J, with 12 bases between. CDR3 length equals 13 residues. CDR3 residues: CASSLGEGREQYF. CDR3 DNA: TGTGCCAGCAGTTTAGGTGAGGGCAGGGAGCAGTACTTC.

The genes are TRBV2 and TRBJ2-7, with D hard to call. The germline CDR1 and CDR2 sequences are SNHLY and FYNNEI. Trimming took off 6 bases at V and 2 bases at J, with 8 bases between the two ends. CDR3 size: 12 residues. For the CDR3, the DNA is TGTGCCAGCAGCGCAGGAGCCTACGAGCAGTACTTC. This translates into CASSAGAYEQYF.

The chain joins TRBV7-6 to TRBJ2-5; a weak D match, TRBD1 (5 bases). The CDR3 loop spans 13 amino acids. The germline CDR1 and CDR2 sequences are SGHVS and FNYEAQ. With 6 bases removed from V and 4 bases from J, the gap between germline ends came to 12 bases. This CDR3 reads CASSSRQLETQYF. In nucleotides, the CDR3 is TGTGCCAGCAGTTCCCGACAGCTAGAGACCCAGTACTTC.

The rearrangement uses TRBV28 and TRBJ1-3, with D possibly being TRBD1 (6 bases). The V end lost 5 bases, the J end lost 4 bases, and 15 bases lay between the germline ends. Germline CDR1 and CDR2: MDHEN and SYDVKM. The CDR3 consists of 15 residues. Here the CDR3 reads CASSPLGHLGNTIYF. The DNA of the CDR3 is TGTGCCAGCAGTCCCCTGGGACACCTAGGAAACACCATATATTTT. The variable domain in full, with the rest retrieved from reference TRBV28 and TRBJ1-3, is DVKVTQSSRYLVKRTGEKVFLECVQDMDHENMFWYRQDPGLGLRLIYFSYDVKMKEKGDIPEGYSVSREKKERFSLILESASTNQTSMYLCASSPLGHLGNTIYFGEGSWLTVV.

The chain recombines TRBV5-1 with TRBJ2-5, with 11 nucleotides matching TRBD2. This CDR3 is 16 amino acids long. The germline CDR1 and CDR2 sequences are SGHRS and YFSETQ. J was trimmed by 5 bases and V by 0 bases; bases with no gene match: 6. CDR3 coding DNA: TGCGCCAGCAGCTTGGAAGCGCTAGCGGGGGGCGAGACCCAGTACTTC. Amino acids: CASSLEALAGGETQYF.

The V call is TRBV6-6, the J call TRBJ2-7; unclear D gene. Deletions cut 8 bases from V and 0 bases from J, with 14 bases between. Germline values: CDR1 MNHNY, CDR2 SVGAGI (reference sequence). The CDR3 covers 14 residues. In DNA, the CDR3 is TGTGCCAGCGCTCTGGGGTCCTTCTCCTACGAGCAGTACTTC. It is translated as CASALGSFSYEQYF.

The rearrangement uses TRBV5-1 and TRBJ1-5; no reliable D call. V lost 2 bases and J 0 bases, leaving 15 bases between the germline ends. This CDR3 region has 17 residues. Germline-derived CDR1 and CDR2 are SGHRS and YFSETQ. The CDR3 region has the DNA TGCGCCAGCAGCTTCGGTACGGCCGGTAATAGCAATCAGCCCCAGCATTTT. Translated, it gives CASSFGTAGNSNQPQHF.

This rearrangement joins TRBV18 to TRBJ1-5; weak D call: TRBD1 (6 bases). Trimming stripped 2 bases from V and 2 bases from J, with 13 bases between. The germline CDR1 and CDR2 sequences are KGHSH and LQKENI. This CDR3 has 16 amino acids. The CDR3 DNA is TGTGCCAGCTCACCAGGCGCAGGGGTGGGCAATCAGCCCCAGCATTTT. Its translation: CASSPGAGVGNQPQHF. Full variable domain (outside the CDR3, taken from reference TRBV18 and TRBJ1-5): NAGVMQNPRHLVRRRGQEARLRCSPMKGHSHVYWYRQLPEEGLKFMVYLQKENIIDESGMPKERFSAEFPKEGPSILRIQQVVRGDSAAYFCASSPGAGVGNQPQHFGDGTRLSIL.